This note documents a single T cell receptor beta chain sequence. Original processing methods: Estimation of nucleated cell counts relied on the amplification of reference gene primers. The table came from immunoSEQ multiplex PCR; TCRdb's copy has only in-frame clones and leaves some out. That table is the source of V, J and clone size, and D and trimming were worked out from the DNA. In the table there are approximately 100,000 clones, roughly 80% of which are singletons. This entry belongs to a study of blood T cell repertoires in COVID-19. About the research overall: From the United States, Italy and Spain came samples of acute and convalescent COVID-19. T cells, B-cell-depleted T cells, or PBMCs provided the cDNA or gDNA that served as material.

Germline V lookup: CDR1 MGHDK, CDR2 SYGVNS. The CDR3 has 12 amino acids. V was pared by 2 bases and J by 3 bases, with 5 bases between. The rearrangement links TRBV25-1 to TRBJ2-7, with no clear D. The source of this sequence is a man aged 70-80 years with active or convalescent COVID-19. The sample was peripheral blood. For the CDR3, the DNA is TGTGCCAGCAGTGAAGTCGGCTACGAGCAGTACTTC. This codes for CASSEVGYEQYF.